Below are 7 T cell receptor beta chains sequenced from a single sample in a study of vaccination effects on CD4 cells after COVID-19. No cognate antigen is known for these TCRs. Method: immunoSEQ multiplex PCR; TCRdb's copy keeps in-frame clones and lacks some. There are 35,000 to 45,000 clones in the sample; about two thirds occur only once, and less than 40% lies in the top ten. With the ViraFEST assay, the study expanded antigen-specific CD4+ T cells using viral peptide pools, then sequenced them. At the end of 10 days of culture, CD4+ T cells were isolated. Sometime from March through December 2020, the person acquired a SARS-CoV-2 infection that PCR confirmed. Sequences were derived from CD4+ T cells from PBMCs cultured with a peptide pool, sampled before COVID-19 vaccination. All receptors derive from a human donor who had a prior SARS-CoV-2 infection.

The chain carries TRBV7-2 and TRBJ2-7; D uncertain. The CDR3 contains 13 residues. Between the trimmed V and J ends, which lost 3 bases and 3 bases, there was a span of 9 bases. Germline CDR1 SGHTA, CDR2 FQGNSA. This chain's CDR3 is CASSFRRRYEQYF. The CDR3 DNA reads TGTGCCAGCAGCTTTCGCCGTCGCTACGAGCAGTACTTC.

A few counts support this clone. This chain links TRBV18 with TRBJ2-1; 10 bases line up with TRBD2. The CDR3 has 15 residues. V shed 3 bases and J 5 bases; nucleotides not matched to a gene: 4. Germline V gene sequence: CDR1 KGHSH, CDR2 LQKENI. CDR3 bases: TGTGCCAGCTCACCTAGAGCGGGAGGGGACAATGAGCAGTTCTTC. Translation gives CASSPRAGGDNEQFF.

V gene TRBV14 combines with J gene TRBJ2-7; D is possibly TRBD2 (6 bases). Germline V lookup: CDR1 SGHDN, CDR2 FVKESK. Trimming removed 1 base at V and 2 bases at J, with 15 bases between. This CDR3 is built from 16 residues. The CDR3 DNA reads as TGTGCCAGCAGCCAAGGGGGTAGCGGCGCCCCCTACGAGCAGTACTTC. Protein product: CASSQGGSGAPYEQYF.

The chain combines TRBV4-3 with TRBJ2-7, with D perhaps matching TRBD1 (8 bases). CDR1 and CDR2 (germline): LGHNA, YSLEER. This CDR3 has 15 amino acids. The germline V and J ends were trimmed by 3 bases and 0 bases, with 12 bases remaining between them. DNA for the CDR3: TGCGCCAGCAGCCACAGCGGGACAGGCTCCTACGAGCAGTACTTC. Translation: CASSHSGTGSYEQYF.

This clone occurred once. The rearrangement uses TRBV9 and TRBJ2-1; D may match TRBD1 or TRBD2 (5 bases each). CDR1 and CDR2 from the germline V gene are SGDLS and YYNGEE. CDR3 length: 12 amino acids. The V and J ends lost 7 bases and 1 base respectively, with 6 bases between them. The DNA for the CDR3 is TGTGCCAGCGGGGGTTCCTACAATGAGCAGTTCTTC. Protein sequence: CASGGSYNEQFF.

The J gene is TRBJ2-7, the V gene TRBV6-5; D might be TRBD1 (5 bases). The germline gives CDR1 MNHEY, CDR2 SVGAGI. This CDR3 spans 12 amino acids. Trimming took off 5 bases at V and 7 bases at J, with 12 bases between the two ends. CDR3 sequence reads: CASSPQGDEQYF. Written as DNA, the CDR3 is TGTGCCAGCAGTCCTCAGGGTGATGAGCAGTACTTC.

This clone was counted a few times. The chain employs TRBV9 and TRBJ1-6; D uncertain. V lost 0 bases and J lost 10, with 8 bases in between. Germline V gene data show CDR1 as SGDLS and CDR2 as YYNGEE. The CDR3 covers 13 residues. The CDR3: CASSVATGSPLHF. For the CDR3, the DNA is TGTGCCAGCAGCGTAGCTACCGGATCACCCCTCCACTTT.